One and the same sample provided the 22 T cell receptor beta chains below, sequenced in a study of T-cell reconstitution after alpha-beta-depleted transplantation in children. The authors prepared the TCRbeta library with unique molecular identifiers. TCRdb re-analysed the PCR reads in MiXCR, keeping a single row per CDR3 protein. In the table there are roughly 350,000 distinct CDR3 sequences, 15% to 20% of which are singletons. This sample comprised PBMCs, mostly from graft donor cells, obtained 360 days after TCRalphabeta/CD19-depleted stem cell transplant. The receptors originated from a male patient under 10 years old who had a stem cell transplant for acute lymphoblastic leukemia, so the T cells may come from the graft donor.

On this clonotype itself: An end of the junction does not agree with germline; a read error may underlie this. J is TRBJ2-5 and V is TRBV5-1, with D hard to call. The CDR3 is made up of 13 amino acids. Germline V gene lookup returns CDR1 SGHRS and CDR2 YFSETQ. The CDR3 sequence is CASSGSEREPQYF. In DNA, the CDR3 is TGCGCCAGCAGCGGGTCAGAAAGAGAGCCCCAGTACTTC. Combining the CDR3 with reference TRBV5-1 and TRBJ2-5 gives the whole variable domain KAGVTQTPRYLIKTRGQQVTLSCSPISGHRSVSWYQQTPGQGLQFLFEYFSETQRNKGNFPGRFSGRQFSNSRSEMNVSTLELGDSALYLCASSGSEREPQYFGPGTRLLVL.

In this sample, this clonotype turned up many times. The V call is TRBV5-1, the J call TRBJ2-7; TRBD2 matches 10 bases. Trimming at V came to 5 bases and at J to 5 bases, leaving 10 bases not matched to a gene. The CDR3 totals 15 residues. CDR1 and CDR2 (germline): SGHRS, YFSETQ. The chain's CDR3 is CASRNASGSFHEQYF. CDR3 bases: TGCGCCAGCAGGAACGCTAGCGGGAGCTTTCACGAGCAGTACTTC.

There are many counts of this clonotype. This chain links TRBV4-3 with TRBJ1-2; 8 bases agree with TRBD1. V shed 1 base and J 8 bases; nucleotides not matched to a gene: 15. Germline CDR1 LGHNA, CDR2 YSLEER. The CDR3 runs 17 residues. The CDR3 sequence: CASSQGFIQGTGRGYTF. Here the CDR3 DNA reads TGCGCCAGCAGCCAAGGATTCATTCAAGGGACAGGCAGGGGCTACACCTTC.

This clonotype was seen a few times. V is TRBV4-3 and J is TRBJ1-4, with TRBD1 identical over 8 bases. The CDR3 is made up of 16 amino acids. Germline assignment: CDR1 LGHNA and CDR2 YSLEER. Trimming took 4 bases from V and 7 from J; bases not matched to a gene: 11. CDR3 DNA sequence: TGCGCCAGCAGCCTGTATTCCGGGACAGGTCTTGAAAAACTGTTTTTT. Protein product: CASSLYSGTGLEKLFF.

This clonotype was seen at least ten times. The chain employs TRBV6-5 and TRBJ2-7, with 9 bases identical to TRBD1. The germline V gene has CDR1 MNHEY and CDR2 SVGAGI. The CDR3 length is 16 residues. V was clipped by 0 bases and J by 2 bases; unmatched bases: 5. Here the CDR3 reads CASSYSPTGGAYEQYF. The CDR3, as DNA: TGTGCCAGCAGTTACTCCCCGACAGGGGGAGCCTACGAGCAGTACTTC.

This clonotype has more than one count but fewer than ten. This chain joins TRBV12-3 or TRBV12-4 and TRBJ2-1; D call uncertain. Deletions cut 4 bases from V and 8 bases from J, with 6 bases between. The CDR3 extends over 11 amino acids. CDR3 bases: TGTGCCAGCAGTTCATACGATGAGCAGTTCTTC. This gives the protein CASSSYDEQFF.

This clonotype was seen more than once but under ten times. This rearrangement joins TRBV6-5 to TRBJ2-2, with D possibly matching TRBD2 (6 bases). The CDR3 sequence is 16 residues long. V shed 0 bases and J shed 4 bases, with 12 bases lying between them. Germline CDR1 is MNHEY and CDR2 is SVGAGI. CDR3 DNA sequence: TGTGCCAGCAGTTACTCGAGCGGCGGGGTCACCGGGGAGCTGTTTTTT. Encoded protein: CASSYSSGGVTGELFF.

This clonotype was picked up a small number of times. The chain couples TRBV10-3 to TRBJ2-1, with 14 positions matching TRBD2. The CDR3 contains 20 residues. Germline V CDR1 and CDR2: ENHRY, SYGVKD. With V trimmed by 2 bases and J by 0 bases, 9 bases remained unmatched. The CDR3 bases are TGTGCCATCAGTGAGACTAGACTAGCGGGAGGGCCTGACTCCTACAATGAGCAGTTCTTC. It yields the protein CAISETRLAGGPDSYNEQFF.

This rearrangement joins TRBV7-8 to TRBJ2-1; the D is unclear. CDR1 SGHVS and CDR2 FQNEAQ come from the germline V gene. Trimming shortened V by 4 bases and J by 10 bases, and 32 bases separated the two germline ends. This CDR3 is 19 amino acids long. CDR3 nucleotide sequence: TGTGCCAGCAGCTCATTTGCCCGTAGTCAGGTACTGCCTACGAGGGAGCAGTTCTTC. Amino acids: CASSSFARSQVLPTREQFF.

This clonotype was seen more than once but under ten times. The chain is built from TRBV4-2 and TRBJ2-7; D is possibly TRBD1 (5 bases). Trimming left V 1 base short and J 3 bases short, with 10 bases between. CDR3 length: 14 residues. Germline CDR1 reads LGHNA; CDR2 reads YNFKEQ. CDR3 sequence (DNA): TGTGCCAGCAGCCAAGCCAACCAGGGCTACGAGCAGTACTTC. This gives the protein CASSQANQGYEQYF.

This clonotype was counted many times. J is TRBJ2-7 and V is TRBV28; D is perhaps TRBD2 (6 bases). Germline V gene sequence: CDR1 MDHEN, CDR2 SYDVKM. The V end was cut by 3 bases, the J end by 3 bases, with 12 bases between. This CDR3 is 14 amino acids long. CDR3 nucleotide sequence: TGTGCCAGCAGTTTTGGGGGACTCATCTACGAGCAGTACTTC. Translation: CASSFGGLIYEQYF.

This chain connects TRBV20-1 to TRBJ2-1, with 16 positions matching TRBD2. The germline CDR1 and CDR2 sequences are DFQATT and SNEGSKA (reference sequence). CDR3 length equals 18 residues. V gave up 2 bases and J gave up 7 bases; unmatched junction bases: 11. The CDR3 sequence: CSARSGTSGRAEWNEQFF. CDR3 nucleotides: TGCAGTGCTAGATCCGGGACTAGCGGGAGGGCCGAATGGAATGAGCAGTTCTTC.

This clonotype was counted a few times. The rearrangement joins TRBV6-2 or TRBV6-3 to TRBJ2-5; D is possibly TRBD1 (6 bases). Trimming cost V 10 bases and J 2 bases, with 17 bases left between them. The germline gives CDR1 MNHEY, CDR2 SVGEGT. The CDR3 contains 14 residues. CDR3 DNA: TGTGCCACCACGAATATCGGACAGCAAGAGACCCAGTACTTC. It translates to CATTNIGQQETQYF.

CDR3 region: CAWRLASDTQYF. For the CDR3, the DNA is TGTGCCTGGAGACTAGCGTCAGATACGCAGTATTTT. This sequence joins TRBV30 and TRBJ2-3, with 7 bases identical to TRBD2. CDR1 is GTSNPN, CDR2 SVGIG, per germline (reference sequence). The CDR3 length is 12 residues. With V trimmed by 3 bases and J by 4 bases, 1 base remained unmatched.

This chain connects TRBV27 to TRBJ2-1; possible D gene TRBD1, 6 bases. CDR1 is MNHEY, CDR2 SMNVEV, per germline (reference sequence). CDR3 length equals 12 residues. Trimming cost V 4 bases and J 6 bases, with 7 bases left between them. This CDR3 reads CASSWGPNEQFF. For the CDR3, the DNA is TGTGCCAGCAGTTGGGGGCCCAATGAGCAGTTCTTC.

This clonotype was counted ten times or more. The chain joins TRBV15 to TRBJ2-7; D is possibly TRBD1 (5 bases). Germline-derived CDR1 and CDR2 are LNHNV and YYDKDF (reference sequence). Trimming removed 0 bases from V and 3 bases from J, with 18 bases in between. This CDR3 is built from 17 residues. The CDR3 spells CATSRDGIGRGDYEQYF. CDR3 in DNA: TGTGCCACCAGCAGAGATGGTATCGGAAGGGGTGACTACGAGCAGTACTTC.

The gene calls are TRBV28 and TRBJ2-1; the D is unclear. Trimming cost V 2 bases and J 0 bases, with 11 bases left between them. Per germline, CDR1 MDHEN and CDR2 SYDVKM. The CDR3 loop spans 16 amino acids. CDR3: CASSLVSSLSYNEQFF. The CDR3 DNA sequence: TGTGCCAGCAGTTTAGTAAGTTCTCTCTCCTACAATGAGCAGTTCTTC.

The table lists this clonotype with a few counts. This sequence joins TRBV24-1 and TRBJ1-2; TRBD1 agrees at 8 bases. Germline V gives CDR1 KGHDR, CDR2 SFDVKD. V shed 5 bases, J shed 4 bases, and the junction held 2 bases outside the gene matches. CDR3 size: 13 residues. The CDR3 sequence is CATSAGGFYGYTF. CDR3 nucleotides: TGTGCCACCAGTGCAGGGGGCTTCTATGGCTACACCTTC.

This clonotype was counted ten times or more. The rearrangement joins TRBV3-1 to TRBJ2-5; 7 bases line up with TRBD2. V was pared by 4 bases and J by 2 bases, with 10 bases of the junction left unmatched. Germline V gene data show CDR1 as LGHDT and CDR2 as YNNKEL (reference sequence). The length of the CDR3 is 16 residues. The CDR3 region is CASSRPLADPQETQYF. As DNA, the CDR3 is TGTGCCAGCAGCCGACCGCTAGCGGACCCTCAAGAGACCCAGTACTTC.

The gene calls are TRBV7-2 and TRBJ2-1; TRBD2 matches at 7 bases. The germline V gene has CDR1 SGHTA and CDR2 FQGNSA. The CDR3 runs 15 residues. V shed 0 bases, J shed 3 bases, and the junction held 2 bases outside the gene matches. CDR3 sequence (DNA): TGTGCCAGCAGCTTAGCAGGGGACTACTACAATGAGCAGTTCTTC. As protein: CASSLAGDYYNEQFF.

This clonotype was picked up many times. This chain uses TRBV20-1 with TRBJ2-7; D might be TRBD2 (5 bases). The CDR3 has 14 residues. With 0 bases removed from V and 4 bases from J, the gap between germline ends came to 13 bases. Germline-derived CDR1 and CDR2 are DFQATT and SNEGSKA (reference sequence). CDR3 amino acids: CSARDRGSRYEQYF. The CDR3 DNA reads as TGCAGTGCTAGAGATCGGGGATCCCGTTACGAGCAGTACTTC.

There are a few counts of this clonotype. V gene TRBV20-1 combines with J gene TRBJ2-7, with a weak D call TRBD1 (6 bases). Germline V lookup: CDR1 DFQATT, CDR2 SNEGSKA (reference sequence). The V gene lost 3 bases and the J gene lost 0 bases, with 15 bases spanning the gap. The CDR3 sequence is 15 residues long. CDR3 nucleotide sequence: TGCAGTGCTAGGAACAGGGTGCAACGCTCCTACGAGCAGTACTTC. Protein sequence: CSARNRVQRSYEQYF.